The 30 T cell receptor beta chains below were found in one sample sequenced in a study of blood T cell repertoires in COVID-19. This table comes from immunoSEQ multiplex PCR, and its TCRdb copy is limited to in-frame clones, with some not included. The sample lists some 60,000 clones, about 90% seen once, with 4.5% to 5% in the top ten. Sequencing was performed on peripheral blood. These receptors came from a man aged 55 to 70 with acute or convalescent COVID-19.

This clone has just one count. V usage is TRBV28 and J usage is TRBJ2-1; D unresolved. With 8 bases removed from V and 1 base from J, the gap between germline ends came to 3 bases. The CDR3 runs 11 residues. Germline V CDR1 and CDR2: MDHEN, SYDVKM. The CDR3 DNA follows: TGTGCCAGCCAATCCTACAATGAGCAGTTCTTC. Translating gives CASQSYNEQFF.

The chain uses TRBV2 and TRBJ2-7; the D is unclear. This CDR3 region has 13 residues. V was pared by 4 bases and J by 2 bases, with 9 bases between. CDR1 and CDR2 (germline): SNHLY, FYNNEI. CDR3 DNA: TGTGCCAGCAGTGTCGCGTATCCCTACGAGCAGTACTTC. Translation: CASSVAYPYEQYF.

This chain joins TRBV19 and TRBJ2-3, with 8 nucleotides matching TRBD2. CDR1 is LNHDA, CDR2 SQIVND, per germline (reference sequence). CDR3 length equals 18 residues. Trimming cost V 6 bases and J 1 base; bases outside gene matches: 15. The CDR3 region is CASSQPSGSGSRTDTQYF. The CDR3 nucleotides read TGTGCCAGTAGCCAGCCGAGCGGGAGTGGGTCCCGCACAGATACGCAGTATTTT.

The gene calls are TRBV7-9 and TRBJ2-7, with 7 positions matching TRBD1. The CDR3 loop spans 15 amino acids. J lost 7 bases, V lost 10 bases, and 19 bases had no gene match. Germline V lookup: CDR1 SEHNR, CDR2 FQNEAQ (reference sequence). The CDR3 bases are TGTGCCACCACATTATCTCCGGACAGGCCTAGGGAGCAGTACTTC. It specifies CATTLSPDRPREQYF. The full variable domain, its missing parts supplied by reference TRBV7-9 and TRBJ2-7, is DTGVSQNPRHKITKRGQNVTFRCDPISEHNRLYWYRQTLGQGPEFLTYFQNEAQLEKSRLLSDRFSAERPKGSFSTLEIQRTEQGDSAMYLCATTLSPDRPREQYFGPGTRLTVT.

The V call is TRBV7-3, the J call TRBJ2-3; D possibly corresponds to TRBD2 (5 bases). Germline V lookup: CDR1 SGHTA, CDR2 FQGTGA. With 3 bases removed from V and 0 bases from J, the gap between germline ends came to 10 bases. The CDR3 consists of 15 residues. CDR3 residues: CASSFLSGSTDTQYF. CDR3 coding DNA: TGTGCCAGCAGCTTTCTAAGCGGTAGCACAGATACGCAGTATTTT.

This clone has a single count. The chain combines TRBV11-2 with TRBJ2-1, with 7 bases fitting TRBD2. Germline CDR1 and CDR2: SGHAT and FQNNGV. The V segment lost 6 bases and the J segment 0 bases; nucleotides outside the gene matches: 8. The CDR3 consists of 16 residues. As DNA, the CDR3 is TGTGCCAGCAGTCAAATAGCGGGCAGCTCCTACAATGAGCAGTTCTTC. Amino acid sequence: CASSQIAGSSYNEQFF.

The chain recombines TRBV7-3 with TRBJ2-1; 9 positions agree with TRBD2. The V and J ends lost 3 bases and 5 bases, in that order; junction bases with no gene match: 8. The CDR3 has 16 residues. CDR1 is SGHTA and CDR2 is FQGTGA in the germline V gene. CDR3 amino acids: CASSLYGAGGDNEQFF. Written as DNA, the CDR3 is TGTGCCAGCAGCTTGTATGGTGCGGGAGGGGACAATGAGCAGTTCTTC.

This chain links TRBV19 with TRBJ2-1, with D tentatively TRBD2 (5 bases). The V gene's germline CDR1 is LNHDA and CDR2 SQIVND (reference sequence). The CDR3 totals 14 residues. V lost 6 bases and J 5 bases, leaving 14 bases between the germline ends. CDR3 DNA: TGTGCCAGTAGCACTAGTTTAGTCCACAATGAGCAGTTCTTC. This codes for CASSTSLVHNEQFF.

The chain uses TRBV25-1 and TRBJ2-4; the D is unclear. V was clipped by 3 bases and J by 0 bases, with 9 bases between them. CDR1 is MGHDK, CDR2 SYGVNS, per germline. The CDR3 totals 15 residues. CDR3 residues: CASSEGRGAKNIQYF. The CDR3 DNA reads TGTGCCAGCAGTGAGGGTCGAGGAGCCAAAAACATTCAGTACTTC.

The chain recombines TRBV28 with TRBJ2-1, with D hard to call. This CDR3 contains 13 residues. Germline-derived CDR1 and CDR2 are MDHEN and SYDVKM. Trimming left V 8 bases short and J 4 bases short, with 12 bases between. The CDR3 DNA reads TGTGCCAGCTCCTGGGCCCTTTACAATGAGCAGTTCTTC. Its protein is CASSWALYNEQFF.

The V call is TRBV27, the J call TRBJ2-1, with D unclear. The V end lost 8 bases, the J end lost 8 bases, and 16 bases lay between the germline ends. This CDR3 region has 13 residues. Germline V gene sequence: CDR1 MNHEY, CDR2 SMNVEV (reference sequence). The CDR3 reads CASRSRAIHEQFF. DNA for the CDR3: TGTGCCAGCCGGTCGCGCGCGATCCATGAGCAGTTCTTC.

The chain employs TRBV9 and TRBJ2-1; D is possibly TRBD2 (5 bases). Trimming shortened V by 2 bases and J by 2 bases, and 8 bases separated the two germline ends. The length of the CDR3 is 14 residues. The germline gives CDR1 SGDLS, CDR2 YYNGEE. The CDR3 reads CASSVAGPYNEQFF. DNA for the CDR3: TGTGCCAGCAGCGTCGCGGGTCCCTACAATGAGCAGTTCTTC.

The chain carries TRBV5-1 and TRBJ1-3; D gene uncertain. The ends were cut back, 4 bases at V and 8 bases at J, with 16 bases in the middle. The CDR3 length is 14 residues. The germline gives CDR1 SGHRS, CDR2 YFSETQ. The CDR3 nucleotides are TGCGCCAGCAGCCGAGGGTCCGGTAGAGACACCATATATTTT. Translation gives CASSRGSGRDTIYF.

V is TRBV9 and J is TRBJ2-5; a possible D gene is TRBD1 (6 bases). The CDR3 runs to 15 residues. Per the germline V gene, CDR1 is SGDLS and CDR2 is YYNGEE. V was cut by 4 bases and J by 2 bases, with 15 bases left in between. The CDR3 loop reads CASSPSGVPQETQYF. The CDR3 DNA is TGTGCCAGCAGCCCATCAGGGGTTCCGCAAGAGACCCAGTACTTC.

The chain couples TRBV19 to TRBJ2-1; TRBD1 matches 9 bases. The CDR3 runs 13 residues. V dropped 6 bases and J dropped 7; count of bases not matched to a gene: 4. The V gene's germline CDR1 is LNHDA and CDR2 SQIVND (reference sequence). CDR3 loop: CASRGDRVNEQFF. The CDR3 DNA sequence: TGTGCCAGTAGGGGGGACAGGGTAAATGAGCAGTTCTTC.

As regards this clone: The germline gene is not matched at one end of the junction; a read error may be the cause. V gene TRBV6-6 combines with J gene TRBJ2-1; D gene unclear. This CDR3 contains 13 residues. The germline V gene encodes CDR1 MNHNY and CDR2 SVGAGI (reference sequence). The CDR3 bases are TGTGCCAGCAGTTATAGCAGCTACCATGAGCAGTTCTTC. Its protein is CASSYSSYHEQFF.

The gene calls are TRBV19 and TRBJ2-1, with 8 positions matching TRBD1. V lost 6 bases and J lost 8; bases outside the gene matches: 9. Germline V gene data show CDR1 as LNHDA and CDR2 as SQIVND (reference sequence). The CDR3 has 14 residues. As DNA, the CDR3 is TGTGCCAGTAGAACCAGGGGGCGTAGTGATGAGCAGTTCTTC. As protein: CASRTRGRSDEQFF.

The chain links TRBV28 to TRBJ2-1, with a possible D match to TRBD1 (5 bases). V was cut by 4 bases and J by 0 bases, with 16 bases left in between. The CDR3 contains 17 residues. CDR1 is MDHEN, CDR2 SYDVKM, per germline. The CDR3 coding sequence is TGTGCCAGCAGTTACCCGACAGAGCCGAGCTCCTACAATGAGCAGTTCTTC. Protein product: CASSYPTEPSSYNEQFF.

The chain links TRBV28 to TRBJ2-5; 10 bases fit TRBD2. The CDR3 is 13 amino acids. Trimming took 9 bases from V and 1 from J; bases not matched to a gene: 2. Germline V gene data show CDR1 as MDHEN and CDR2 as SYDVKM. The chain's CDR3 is CASASGSQETQYF. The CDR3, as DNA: TGTGCCAGTGCTAGCGGGAGCCAAGAGACCCAGTACTTC.

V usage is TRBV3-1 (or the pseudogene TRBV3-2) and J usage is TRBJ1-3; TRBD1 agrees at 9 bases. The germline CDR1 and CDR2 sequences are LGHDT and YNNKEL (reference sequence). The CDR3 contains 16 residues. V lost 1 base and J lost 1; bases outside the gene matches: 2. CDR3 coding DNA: TGTGCCAGCAGCCAAGGGGACAGGGCTTCTGGAAACACCATATATTTT. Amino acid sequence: CASSQGDRASGNTIYF.

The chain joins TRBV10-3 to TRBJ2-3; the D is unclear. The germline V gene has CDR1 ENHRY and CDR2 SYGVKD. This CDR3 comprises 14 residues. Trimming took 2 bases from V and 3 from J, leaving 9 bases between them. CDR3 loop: CAISERSVTDTQYF. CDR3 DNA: TGTGCCATCAGTGAGCGCTCGGTAACAGATACGCAGTATTTT.

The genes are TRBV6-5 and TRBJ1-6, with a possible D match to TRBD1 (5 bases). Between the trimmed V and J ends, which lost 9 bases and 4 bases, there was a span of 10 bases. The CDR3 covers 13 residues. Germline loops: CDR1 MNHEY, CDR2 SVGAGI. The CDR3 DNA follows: TGTGCCAGTACGGACACTTATAATTCACCCCTCCACTTT. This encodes CASTDTYNSPLHF.

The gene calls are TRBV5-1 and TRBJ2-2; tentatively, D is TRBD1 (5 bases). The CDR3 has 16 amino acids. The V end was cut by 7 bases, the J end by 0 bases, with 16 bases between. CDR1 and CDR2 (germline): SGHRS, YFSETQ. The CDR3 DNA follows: TGCGCCAGCCGCCCTCTTGGGGCGTCGAACACCGGGGAGCTGTTTTTT. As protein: CASRPLGASNTGELFF.

CDR3 sequence reads: CASSSGTGNYGYTF. The CDR3, as DNA: TGCGCCAGCAGTTCCGGGACAGGGAACTATGGCTACACCTTC. The J gene is TRBJ1-2, the V gene TRBV5-1; 9 bases fit TRBD1. CDR1 and CDR2 from the germline V gene are SGHRS and YFSETQ. This CDR3 is 14 amino acids long. V lost 5 bases and J lost 2; bases outside the gene matches: 4.

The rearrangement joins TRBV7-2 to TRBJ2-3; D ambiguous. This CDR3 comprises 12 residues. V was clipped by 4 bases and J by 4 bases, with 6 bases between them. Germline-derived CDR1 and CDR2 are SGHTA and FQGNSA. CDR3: CASSYSPDTQYF. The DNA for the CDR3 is TGTGCCAGCAGCTATAGCCCAGATACGCAGTATTTT. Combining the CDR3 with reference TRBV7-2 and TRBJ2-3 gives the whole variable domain GAGVSQSPSNKVTEKGKDVELRCDPISGHTALYWYRQSLGQGLEFLIYFQGNSAPDKSGLPSDRFSAERTGGSVSTLTIQRTQQEDSAVYLCASSYSPDTQYFGPGTRLTVL.

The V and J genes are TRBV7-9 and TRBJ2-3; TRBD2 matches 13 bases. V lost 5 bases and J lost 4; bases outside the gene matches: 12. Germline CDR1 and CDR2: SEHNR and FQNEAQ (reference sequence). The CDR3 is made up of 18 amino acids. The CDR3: CASSTRTSGRATSDTQYF. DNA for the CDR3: TGTGCCAGCAGCACTCGGACTAGCGGGAGAGCTACTTCAGATACGCAGTATTTT.

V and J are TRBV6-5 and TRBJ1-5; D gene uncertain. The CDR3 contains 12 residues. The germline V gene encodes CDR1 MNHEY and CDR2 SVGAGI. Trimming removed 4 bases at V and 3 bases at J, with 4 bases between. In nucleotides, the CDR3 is TGTGCCAGCAGTTTTTACAATCAGCCCCAGCATTTT. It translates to CASSFYNQPQHF.

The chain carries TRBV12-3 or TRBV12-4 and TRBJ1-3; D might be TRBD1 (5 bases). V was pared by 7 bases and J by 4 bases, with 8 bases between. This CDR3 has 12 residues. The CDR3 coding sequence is TGTGCCAGCACCCCAGGGGGAAACACCATATATTTT. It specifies CASTPGGNTIYF.

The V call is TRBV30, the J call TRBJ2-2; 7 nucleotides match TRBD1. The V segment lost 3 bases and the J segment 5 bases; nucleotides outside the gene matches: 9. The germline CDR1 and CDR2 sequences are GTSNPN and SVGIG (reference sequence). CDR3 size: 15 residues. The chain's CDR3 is CAWSDRDRETGELFF. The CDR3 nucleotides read TGTGCCTGGAGCGATCGGGACAGAGAGACCGGGGAGCTGTTTTTT.

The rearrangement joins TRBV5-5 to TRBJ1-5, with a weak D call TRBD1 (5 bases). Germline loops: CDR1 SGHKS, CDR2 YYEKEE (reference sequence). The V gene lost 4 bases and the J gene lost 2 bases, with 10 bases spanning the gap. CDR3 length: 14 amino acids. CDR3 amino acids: CASSLPGGNQPQHF. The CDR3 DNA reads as TGTGCCAGCAGCCTCCCGGGGGGCAATCAGCCCCAGCATTTT.